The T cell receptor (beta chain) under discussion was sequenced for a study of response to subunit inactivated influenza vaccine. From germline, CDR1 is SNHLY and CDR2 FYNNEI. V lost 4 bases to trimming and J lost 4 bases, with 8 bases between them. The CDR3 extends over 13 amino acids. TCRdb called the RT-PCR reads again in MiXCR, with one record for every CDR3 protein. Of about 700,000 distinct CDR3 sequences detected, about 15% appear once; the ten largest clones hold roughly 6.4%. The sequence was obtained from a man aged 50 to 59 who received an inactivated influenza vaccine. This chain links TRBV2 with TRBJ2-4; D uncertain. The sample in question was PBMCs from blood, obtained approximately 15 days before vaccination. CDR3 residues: CASSVGQKNIQYF. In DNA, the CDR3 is TGTGCCAGCAGTGTTGGGCAGAAAAACATTCAGTACTTC. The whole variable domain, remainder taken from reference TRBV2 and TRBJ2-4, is EPEVTQTPSHQVTQMGQEVILRCVPISNHLYFYWYRQILGQKVEFLVSFYNNEISEKSEIFDDQFSVERPDGSNFTLKIRSTKLEDSAMYFCASSVGQKNIQYFGAGTRLSVL.